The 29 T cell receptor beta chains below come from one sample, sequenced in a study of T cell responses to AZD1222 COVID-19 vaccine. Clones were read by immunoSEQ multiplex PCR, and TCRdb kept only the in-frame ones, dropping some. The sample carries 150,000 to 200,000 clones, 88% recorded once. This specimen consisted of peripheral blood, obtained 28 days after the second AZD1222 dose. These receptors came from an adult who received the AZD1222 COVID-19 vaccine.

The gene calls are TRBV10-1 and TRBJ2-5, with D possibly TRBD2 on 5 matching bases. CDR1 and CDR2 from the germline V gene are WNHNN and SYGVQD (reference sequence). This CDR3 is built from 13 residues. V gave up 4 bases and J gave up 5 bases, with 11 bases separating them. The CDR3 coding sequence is TGCGCCAGCAGTGCCGGCCCGGGGGAGACCCAGTACTTC. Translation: CASSAGPGETQYF.

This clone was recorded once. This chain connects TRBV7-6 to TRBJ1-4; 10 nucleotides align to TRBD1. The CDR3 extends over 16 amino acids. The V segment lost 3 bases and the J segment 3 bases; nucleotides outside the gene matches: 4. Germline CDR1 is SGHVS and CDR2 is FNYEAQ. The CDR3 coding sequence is TGTGCCAGCAGCTTGGACAGGGGGGACCCTAATGAAAAACTGTTTTTT. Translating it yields CASSLDRGDPNEKLFF.

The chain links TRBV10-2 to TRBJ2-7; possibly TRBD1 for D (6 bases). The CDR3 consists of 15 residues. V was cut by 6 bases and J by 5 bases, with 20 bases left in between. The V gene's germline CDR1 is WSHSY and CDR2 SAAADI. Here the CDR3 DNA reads TGCGCCAGCAGCCTACTCTCAGGGGAGTACAACGAGCAGTACTTC. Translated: CASSLLSGEYNEQYF.

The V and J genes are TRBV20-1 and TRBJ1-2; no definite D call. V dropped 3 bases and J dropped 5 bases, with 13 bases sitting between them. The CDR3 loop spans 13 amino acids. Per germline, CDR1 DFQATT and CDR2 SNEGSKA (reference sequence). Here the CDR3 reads CSASSGFGYGYTF. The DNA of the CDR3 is TGCAGTGCTAGTTCCGGGTTCGGATATGGCTACACCTTC.

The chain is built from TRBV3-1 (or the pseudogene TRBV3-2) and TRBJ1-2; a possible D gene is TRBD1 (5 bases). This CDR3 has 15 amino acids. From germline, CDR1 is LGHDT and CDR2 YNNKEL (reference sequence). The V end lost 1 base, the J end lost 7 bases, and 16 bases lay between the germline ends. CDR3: CASSQVTGGGGGYTF. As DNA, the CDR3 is TGTGCCAGCAGCCAAGTCACAGGTGGTGGAGGTGGCTACACCTTC.

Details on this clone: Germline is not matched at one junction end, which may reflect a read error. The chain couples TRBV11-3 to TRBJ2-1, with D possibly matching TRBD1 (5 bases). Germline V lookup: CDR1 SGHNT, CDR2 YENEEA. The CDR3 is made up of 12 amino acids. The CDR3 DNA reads TGTGCCAGCAGCCTAGACAGAAATGAGCAGTTCTTC. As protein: CASSLDRNEQFF.

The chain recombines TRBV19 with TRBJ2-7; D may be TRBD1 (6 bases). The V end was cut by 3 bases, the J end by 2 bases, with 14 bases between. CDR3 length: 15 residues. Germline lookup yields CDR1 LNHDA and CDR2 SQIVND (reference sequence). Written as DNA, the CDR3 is TGTGCCAGTAGTATTCTGGCAGGGGCAGCCTACGAGCAGTACTTC. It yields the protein CASSILAGAAYEQYF.

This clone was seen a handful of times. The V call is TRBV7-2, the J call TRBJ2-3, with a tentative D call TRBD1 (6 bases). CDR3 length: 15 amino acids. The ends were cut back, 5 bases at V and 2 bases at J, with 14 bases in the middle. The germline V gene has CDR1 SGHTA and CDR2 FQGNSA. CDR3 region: CASSLQGLITDTQYF. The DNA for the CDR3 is TGTGCCAGCAGCCTTCAGGGGCTGATCACAGATACGCAGTATTTT.

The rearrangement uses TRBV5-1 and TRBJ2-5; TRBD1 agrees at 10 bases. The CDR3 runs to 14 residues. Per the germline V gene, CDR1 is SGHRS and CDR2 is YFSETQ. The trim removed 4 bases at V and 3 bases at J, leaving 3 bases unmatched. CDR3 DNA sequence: TGCGCCAGCAGCCCAGGGACAGGGGAAGAGACCCAGTACTTC. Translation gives CASSPGTGEETQYF. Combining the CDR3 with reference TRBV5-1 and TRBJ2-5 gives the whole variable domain KAGVTQTPRYLIKTRGQQVTLSCSPISGHRSVSWYQQTPGQGLQFLFEYFSETQRNKGNFPGRFSGRQFSNSRSEMNVSTLELGDSALYLCASSPGTGEETQYFGPGTRLLVL.

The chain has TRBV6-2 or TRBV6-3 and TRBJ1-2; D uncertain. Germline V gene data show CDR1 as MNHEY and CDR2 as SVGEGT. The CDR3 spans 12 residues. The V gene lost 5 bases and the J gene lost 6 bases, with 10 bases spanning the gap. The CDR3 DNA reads TGTGCCAGCAGTCCGTGGGCGGATGGCTACACCTTC. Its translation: CASSPWADGYTF.

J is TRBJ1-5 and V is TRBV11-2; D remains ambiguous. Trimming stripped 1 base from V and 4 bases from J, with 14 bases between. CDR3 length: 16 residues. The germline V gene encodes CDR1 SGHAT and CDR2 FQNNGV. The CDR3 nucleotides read TGTGCCAGCAGCTTAGGGGGAGTAGGGCAGAATCAGCCCCAGCATTTT. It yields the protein CASSLGGVGQNQPQHF.

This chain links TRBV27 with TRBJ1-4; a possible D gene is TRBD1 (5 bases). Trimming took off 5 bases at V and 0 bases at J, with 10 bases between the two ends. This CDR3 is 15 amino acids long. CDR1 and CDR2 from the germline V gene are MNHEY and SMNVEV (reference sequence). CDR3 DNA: TGTGCCAGCAGTCTTGAAGGGGCAACTAATGAAAAACTGTTTTTT. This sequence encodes CASSLEGATNEKLFF.

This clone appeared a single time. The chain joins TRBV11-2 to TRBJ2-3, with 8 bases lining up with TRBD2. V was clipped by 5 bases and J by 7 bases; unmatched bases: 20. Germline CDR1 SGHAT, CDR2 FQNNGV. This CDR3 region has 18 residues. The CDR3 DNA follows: TGTGCCAGCAGCCCAAACCTTATCGGGGGGGGAACCCTTTATACGCAGTATTTT. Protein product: CASSPNLIGGGTLYTQYF.

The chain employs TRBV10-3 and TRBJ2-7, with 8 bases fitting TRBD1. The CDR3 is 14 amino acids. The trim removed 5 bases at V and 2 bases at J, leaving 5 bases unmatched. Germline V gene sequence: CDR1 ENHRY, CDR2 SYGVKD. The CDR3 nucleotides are TGTGCCATCAGTCTAGACAGGGGCCCCTACGAGCAGTACTTC. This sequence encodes CAISLDRGPYEQYF.

CDR3 DNA: TGTGCCAGCAGTTACACCGAGGCAGGGCAATACAATGAGCAGTTCTTC. Translated, it gives CASSYTEAGQYNEQFF. The chain is built from TRBV6-5 and TRBJ2-1; a weak D match, TRBD1 (5 bases). Germline assignment: CDR1 MNHEY and CDR2 SVGAGI. Trimming shortened V by 2 bases and J by 4 bases, and 15 bases separated the two germline ends. The CDR3 sequence is 16 residues long.

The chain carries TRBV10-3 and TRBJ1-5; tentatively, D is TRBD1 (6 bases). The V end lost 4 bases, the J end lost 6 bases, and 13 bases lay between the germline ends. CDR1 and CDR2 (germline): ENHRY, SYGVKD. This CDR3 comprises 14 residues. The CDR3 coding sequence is TGTGCCATCAGTGCTGGGGAGGGGGTTCAGCCCCAGCATTTT. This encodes CAISAGEGVQPQHF.

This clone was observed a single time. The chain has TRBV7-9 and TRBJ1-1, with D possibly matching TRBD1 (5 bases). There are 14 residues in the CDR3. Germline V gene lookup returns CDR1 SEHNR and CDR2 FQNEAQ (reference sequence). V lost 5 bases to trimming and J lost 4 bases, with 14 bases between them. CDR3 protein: CASSRGSESTEAFF. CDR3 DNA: TGTGCCAGCAGCCGGGGGAGTGAGAGCACTGAAGCTTTCTTT.

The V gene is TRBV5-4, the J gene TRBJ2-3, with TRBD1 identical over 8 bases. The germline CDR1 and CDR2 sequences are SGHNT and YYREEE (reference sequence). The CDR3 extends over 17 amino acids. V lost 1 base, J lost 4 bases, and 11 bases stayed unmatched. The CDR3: CASSLLLGTGFADTQYF. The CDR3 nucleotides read TGTGCCAGCAGCTTGTTGCTCGGGACAGGTTTCGCAGATACGCAGTATTTT.

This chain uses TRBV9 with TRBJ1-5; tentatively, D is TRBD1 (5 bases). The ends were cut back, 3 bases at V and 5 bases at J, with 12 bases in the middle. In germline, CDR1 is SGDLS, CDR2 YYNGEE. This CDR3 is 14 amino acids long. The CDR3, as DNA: TGTGCCAGCAGCGCGGGGACCGGGGATCAGCCCCAGCATTTT. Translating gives CASSAGTGDQPQHF.

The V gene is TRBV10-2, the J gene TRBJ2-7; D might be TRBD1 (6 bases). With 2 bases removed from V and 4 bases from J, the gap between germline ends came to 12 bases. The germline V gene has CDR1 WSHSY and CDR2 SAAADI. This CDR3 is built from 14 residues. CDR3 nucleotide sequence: TGCGCCAGCAGTGAGACCTGGACAGTATACGAGCAGTACTTC. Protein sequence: CASSETWTVYEQYF.

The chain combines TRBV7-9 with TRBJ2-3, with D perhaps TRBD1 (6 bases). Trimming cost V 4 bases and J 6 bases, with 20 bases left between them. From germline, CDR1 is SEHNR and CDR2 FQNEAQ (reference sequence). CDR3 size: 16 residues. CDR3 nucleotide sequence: TGTGCCAGCAGCTCCATTAAGACAGGTCGGCCCGATACGCAGTATTTT. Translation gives CASSSIKTGRPDTQYF.

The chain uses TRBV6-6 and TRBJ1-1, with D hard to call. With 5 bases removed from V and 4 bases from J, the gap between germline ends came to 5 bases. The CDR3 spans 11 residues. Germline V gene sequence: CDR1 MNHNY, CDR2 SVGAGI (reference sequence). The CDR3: CASSPGTEAFF. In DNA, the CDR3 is TGTGCCAGCAGTCCGGGCACTGAAGCTTTCTTT.

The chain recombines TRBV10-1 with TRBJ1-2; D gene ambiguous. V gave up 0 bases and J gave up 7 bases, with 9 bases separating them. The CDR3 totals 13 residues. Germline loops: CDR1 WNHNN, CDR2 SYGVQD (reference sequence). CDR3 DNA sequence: TGCGCCAGCAGTGAGTCGGCAGGAGGTGGCTACACCTTC. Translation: CASSESAGGGYTF.

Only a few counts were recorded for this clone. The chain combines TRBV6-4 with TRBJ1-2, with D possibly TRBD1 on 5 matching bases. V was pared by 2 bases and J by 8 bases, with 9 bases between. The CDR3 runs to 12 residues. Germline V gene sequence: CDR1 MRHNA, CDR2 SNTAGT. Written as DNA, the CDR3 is TGTGCCAGCAGTGACAGGGGAAACGGCTACACCTTC. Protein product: CASSDRGNGYTF.

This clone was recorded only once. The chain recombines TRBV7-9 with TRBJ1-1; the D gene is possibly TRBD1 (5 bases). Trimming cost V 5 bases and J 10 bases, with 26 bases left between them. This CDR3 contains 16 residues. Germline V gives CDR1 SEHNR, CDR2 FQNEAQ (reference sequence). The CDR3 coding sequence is TGTGCCAGCAGCCCCCGCGGGGCGACACAAACCTTTCCAGCTTTCTTT. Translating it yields CASSPRGATQTFPAFF.

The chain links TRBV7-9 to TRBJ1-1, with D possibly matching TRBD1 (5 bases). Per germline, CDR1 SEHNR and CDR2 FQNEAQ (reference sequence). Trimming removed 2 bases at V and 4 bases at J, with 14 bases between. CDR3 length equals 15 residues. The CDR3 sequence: CASSLQEGKSTEAFF. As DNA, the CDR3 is TGTGCCAGCAGCTTACAAGAGGGGAAAAGCACTGAAGCTTTCTTT.

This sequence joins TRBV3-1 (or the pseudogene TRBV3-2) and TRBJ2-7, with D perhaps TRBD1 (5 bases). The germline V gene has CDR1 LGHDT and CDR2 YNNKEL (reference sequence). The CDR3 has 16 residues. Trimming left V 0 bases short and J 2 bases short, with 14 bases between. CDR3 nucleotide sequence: TGTGCCAGCAGCCAAGAGGGAAGGGGCATTCCCTACGAGCAGTACTTC. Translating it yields CASSQEGRGIPYEQYF.

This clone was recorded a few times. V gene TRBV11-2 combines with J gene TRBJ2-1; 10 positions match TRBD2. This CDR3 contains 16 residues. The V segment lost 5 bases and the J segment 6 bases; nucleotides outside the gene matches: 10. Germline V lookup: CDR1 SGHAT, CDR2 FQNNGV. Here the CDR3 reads CASSPSGGAQGNEQFF. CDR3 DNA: TGTGCCAGCAGCCCAAGCGGGGGGGCTCAGGGCAATGAGCAGTTCTTC.

The CDR3 sequence: CAWSAGTQPYEQYF. The CDR3 DNA reads TGTGCCTGGAGTGCCGGGACGCAACCCTACGAGCAGTACTTC. The chain carries TRBV30 and TRBJ2-7; D may be TRBD1 or TRBD2 (5 bases each). V was shortened by 1 base and J by 2 bases, with 12 bases between the two germline ends. The germline V gene encodes CDR1 GTSNPN and CDR2 SVGIG (reference sequence). This CDR3 is built from 14 residues. The full variable domain, in which reference TRBV30 and TRBJ2-7 provide the parts outside the CDR3, is SQTIHQWPATLVQPVGSPLSLECTVEGTSNPNLYWYRQAAGRGLQLLFYSVGIGQISSEVPQNLSASRPQDRQFILSSKKLLLSDSGFYLCAWSAGTQPYEQYFGPGTRLTVT.